A selection of T cell receptor beta chains follows, all from one sample in a study of siplizumab effects on memory and regulatory T cells. The repertoire was sequenced with immunoSEQ multiplex PCR; TCRdb's copy has only in-frame clones and lacks some. The sample lists about 50,000 clones; roughly 90% were seen once. The sequenced sample consisted of naive CD8+ T cells sorted from blood. These receptors were obtained from a human donor in good health. Each CDR3 is given with its conserved first and last residue.

v_call cdr3_aa
TRBV7-9 CASSLALGATDTQYF
TRBV27 CASSSSTGLAGAGNEQFF
TRBV27 CASRRDTDTEAFF
TRBV15 CATSRVIGTANNEQFF
TRBV19 CATSQGQPQHF
TRBV19 CASSIGSRGVNTEAFF
TRBV4-1 CASSPIGTETYGYTF
TRBV4-2 CASSQSAGSNYGYTF
TRBV28 CASSLTQGQPIYF
TRBV6-1 CASSGTGGTDQPQHF
TRBV7-9 CASSPSPTAQETQYF
TRBV5-1 CASSAPGQGIDEQYF
TRBV20-1 CSAPRNEQFF
TRBV6-5 CASSYTPNTEAFF
TRBV7-2 CASSYSAGGDTQYF
TRBV7-9 CASSLIQNTEAFF
TRBV6-4 CASRLGSQETQYF
TRBV2 CATLGGQDTEAFF
TRBV19 CASSTGFTEAFF
TRBV25-1 CASTLRGGSDTQYF
TRBV6-5 CASSSTGYQPQHF
TRBV2 CASRATGGQPQHF
TRBV11-3 CASSLKGVGTEAFF
TRBV5-1 CASSPSRTSYEQYF
TRBV7-9 CASSLGTWGYGYTF
TRBV10-2 CASSDGGHPVGNQPQHF
TRBV6-1 CASSERGAYNEQFF
TRBV7-9 CASSLPSSYGYTF
TRBV13 CASSSGGHKSYGYTF
TRBV30 CAWSFHSGNQPQHF
TRBV30 CAWTPLSHNEQFF
TRBV5-7 CASSFGAMNTEAFF
TRBV25-1 CASETPGTRVQFF
TRBV6-4 CASSDPGRTRYYEQYF
TRBV19 CASSIFQGNEQFF
TRBV5-4 CASSLARGPVLQETQYF
TRBV2 CASSVLQGSESSYEQYF
TRBV27 CASSFGGQGGYTF
TRBV9 CASSVARGSGNTIYF
TRBV19 CASSVRGINEKLFF
TRBV7-8 CASSSPLALTYEQYF
TRBV5-6 CASSLAGQRYEQYF
TRBV4-1 CASSQRGTGELFF
TRBV14 CASSQGLAGFYEQYF
TRBV7-9 CASSNGTSYQPQHF
TRBV6-5 CASSPGGTEAFF
TRBV27 CASAGLAEETQYF